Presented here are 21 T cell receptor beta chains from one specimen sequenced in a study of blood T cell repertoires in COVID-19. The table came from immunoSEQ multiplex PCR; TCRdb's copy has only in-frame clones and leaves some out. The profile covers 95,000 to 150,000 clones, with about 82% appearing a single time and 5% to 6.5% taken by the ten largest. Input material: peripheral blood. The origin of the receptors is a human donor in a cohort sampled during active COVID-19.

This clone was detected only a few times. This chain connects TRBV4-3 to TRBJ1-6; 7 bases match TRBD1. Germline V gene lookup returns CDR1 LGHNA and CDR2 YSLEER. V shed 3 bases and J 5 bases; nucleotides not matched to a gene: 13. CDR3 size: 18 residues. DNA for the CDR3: TGCGCCAGCAGCCACAACCCACCCGACAGGGCCCATAATTCACCCCTCCACTTT. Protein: CASSHNPPDRAHNSPLHF.

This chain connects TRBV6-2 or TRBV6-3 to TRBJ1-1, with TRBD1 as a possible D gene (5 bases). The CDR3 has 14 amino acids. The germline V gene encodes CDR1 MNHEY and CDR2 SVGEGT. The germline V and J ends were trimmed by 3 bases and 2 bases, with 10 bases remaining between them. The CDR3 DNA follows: TGTGCCAGCAGTTATTCCGACAGAAACACTGAAGCTTTCTTT. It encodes CASSYSDRNTEAFF.

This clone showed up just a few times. CDR3 sequence: CASSFVSTDTQYF. The CDR3, as DNA: TGTGCCAGCAGTTTTGTATCGACAGATACGCAGTATTTT. The rearrangement links TRBV27 to TRBJ2-3; D remains unclear. CDR1 and CDR2 from the germline V gene are MNHEY and SMNVEV (reference sequence). This CDR3 spans 13 amino acids. Trimming removed 3 bases from V and 3 bases from J, with 7 bases in between.

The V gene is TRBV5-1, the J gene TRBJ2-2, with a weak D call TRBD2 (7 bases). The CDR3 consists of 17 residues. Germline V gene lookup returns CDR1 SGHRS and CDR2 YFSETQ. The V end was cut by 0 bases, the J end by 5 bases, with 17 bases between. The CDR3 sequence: CASSLAPPEGGTGELFF. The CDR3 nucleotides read TGCGCCAGCAGCTTGGCACCTCCCGAGGGGGGGACCGGGGAGCTGTTTTTT.

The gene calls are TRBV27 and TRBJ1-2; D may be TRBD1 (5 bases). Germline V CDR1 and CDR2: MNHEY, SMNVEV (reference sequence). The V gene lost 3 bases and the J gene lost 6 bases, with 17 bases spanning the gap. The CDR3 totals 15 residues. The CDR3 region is CASSFAPSGIDGYTF. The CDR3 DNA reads TGTGCCAGCAGTTTCGCACCATCAGGGATCGATGGCTACACCTTC.

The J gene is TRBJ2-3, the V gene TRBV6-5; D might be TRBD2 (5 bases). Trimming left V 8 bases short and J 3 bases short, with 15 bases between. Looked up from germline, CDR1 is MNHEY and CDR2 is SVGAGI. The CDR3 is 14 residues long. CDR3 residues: CASRRSADTDTQYF. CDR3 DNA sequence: TGTGCCAGCCGTAGGTCAGCGGATACAGATACGCAGTATTTT.

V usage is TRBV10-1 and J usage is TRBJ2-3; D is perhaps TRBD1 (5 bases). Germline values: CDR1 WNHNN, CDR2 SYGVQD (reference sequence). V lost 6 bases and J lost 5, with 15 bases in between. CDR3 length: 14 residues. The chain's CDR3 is CASSPGNLIDTQYF. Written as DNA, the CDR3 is TGCGCCAGCAGCCCAGGGAATTTGATAGATACGCAGTATTTT.

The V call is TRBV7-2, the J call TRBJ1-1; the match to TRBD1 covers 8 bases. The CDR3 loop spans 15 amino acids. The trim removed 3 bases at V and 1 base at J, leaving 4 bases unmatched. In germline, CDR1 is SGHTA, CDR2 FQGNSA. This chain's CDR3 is CASSLDGTGNTEAFF. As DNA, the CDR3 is TGTGCCAGCAGCTTGGATGGGACAGGGAACACTGAAGCTTTCTTT.

The CDR3 DNA follows: TGCAGTGCTAGTTTCCCTAGCGGCCGAACTAGCACAGATACGCAGTATTTT. Its protein product is CSASFPSGRTSTDTQYF. The gene calls are TRBV20-1 and TRBJ2-3; 7 bases are a match to TRBD2. V was clipped by 3 bases and J by 0 bases; unmatched bases: 12. Per the germline V gene, CDR1 is DFQATT and CDR2 is SNEGSKA (reference sequence). This CDR3 is built from 17 residues.

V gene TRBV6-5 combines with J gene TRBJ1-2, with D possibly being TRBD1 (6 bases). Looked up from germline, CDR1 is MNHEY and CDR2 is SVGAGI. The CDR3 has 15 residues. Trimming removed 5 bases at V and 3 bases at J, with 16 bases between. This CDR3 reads CASSKPGTTDYGYTF. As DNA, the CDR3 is TGTGCCAGCAGTAAACCCGGGACAACCGACTATGGCTACACCTTC.

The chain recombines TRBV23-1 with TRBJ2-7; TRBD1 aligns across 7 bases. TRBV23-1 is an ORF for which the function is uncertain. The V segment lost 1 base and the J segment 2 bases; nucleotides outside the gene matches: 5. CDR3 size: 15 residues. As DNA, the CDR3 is TGCGCCAGCAGTCAATTGGAAGGGACAGCCTACGAGCAGTACTTC. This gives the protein CASSQLEGTAYEQYF.

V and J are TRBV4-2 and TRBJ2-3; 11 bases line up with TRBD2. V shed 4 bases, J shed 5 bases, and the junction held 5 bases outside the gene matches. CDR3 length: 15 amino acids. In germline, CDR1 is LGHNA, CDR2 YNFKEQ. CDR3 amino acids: CASSLGTSGRDTQYF. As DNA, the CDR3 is TGTGCCAGCAGCCTCGGTACTAGCGGGAGAGATACGCAGTATTTT.

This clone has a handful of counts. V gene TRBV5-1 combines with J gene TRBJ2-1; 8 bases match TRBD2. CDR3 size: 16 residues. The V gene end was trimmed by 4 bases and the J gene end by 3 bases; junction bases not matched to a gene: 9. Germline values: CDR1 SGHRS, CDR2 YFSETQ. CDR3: CASSRTSGAFYNEQFF. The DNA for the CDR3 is TGCGCCAGCAGCAGAACTAGCGGAGCGTTCTACAATGAGCAGTTCTTC.

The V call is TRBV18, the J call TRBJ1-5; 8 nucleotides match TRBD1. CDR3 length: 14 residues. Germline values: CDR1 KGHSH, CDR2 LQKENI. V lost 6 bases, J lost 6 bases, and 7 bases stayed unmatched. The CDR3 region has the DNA TGTGCCAGCTCGACCGGACAGGGAGGTCAGCCCCAGCATTTT. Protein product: CASSTGQGGQPQHF.

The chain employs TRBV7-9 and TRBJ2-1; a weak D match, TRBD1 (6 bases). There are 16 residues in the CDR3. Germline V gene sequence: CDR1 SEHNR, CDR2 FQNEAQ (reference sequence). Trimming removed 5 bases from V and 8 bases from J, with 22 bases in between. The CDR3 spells CASSAPTGYVEDEQFF. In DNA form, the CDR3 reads TGTGCCAGCAGCGCACCTACAGGGTATGTCGAGGATGAGCAGTTCTTC.

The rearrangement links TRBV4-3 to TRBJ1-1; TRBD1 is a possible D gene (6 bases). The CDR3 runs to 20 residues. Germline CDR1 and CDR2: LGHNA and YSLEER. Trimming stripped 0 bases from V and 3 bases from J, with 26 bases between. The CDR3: CASSQDLGEEDPPGDTEAFF. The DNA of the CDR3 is TGCGCCAGCAGCCAAGATCTGGGGGAAGAGGACCCACCAGGGGACACTGAAGCTTTCTTT.

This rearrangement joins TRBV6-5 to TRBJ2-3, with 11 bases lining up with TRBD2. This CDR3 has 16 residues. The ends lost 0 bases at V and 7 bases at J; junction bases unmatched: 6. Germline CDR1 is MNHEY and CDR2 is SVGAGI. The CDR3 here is CASSYSLAGGRNTQYF. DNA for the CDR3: TGTGCCAGCAGTTACTCTTTAGCGGGAGGGAGGAATACGCAGTATTTT.

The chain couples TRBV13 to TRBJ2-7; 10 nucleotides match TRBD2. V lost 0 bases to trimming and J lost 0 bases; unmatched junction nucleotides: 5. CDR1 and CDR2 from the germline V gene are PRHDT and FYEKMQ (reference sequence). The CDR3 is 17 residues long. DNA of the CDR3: TGTGCCAGCAGCTTAGGGCTAGCGGGAGTACTCTCCTACGAGCAGTACTTC. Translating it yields CASSLGLAGVLSYEQYF. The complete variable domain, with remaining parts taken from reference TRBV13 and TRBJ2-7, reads AAGVIQSPRHLIKEKRETATLKCYPIPRHDTVYWYQQGPGQDPQFLISFYEKMQSDKGSIPDRFSAQQFSDYHSELNMSSLELGDSALYFCASSLGLAGVLSYEQYFGPGTRLTVT.

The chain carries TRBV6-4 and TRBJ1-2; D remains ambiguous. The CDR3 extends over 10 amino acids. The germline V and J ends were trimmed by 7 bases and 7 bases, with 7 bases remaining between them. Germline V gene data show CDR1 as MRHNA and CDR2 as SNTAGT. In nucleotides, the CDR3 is TGTGCCAGCACCACGGTTGGCTACACCTTC. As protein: CASTTVGYTF.

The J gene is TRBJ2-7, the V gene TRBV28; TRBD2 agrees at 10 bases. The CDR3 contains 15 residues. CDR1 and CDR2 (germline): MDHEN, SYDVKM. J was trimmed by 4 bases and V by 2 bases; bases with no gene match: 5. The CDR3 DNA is TGTGCCAGCAGTTTAGCGGCTAGCGGGAGATACGAGCAGTACTTC. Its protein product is CASSLAASGRYEQYF.

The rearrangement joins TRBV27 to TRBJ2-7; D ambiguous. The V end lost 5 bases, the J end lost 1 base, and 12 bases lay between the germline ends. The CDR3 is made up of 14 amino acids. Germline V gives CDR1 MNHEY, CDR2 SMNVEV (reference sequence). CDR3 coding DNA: TGTGCCAGCAGTATATGGGCCCGTTCCTACGAGCAGTACTTC. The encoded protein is CASSIWARSYEQYF.